This T cell receptor (beta chain) was identified during a study of blood T cell repertoires in COVID-19. Study summary: Samples taken during acute and convalescent COVID-19 were collected in the United States, Italy and Spain. Sources were T cells, B-cell-depleted T cells, or PBMCs; the material itself was cDNA or gDNA.

Assay: immunoSEQ multiplex PCR; the TCRdb copy retains only in-frame clones and omits some. Found here are about 260,000 clones, approximately 90% of them singletons; the top ten hold about 4%. Trimming took 2 bases from V and 1 from J, leaving 6 bases between them. The CDR3 extends over 13 amino acids. Germline CDR1 SGHDN, CDR2 FVKESK. The age range of participants was about 18 to 90 years, with residence in fewer than 25 US areas. This chain uses TRBV14 with TRBJ2-7; no clear D. This sequence was found in a woman between 25 and 40 years old with acute COVID-19. Input material: PBMCs or T cells enriched from blood (not recorded which). The CDR3 region has the DNA TGTGCCAGCAGCCAACGGTATTCCTACGAGCAGTACTTC. It translates to CASSQRYSYEQYF. Supplemented by reference TRBV14 and TRBJ2-7, the full variable domain reads EAGVTQFPSHSVIEKGQTVTLRCDPISGHDNLYWYRRVMGKEIKFLLHFVKESKQDESGMPNNRFLAERTGGTYSTLKVQPAELEDSGVYFCASSQRYSYEQYFGPGTRLTVT.